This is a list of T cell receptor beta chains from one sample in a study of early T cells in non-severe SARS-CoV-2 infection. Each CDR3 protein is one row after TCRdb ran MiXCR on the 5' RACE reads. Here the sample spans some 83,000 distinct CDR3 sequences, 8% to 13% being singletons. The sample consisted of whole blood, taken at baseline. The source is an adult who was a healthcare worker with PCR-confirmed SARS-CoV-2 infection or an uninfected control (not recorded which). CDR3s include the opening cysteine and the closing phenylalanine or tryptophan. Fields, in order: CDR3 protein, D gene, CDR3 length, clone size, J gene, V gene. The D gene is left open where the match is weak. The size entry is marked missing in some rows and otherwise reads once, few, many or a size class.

CASSSGTGAVADTQYF	TRBD1	16	many	TRBJ2-3	TRBV7-9
CASSQGIHEQYF	.	12	few	TRBJ2-7	TRBV6-6
CASSLALFRQGNEQFF	TRBD1	16	many	TRBJ2-1	TRBV7-2
CASSPGLEKNIQYF	TRBD2	14	.	TRBJ2-4	TRBV7-9
CASSLRSNTEAFF	.	13	many	TRBJ1-1	TRBV27
CASSLSQGALHF	TRBD1	12	.	TRBJ1-6	TRBV7-9
CSAPDPSRTRYGYTF	.	15	.	TRBJ1-2	TRBV20-1
CSAQGAGTGELFF	TRBD1	13	.	TRBJ2-2	TRBV20-1
CASSQQDRVGSPLHF	TRBD1	15	many	TRBJ1-6	TRBV3-1
CASSGLNQPQHF	.	12	.	TRBJ1-5	TRBV19
CASSQDHSSVAETQYF	.	16	many	TRBJ2-5	TRBV4-2
CASSQGAATYEQYF	.	14	many	TRBJ2-7	TRBV5-1
CASSPAGEETQYF	.	13	few	TRBJ2-5	TRBV28
CASSHLRFNEQFF	.	13	.	TRBJ2-1	TRBV3-1
CASSQEGTRGNQPQHF	.	16	many	TRBJ1-5	TRBV4-1
CASSNGDPFNEQFF	.	14	.	TRBJ2-1	TRBV19
CASSYSNPGTDNSPLHF	TRBD1	17	few	TRBJ1-6	TRBV6-6
CASSLIGTRGTDTQYF	TRBD2	16	.	TRBJ2-3	TRBV7-3
CASSTQKGSNGYTF	.	14	.	TRBJ1-2	TRBV6-6
CASSLTGNNYGYTF	.	14	many	TRBJ1-2	TRBV7-2
CASSQGGTGLTQYF	TRBD1	14	.	TRBJ2-5	TRBV3-1
CASRFGPVLGSETQYF	.	16	many	TRBJ2-5	TRBV28
CASSLSYQQSSPLHF	.	15	many	TRBJ1-6	TRBV11-2
CASSSRAGAKNIQYF	.	15	.	TRBJ2-4	TRBV12-3/TRBV12-4
CASSPGTGSTTGELFF	.	16	.	TRBJ2-2	TRBV5-4
CASSLLRGDQPQHF	.	14	.	TRBJ1-5	TRBV27
CASSLVPGQGSNEQFF	TRBD1	16	many	TRBJ2-1	TRBV7-9
CASSLELKETQYF	.	13	many	TRBJ2-5	TRBV27
CATSGTGPYQPQHF	TRBD1	14	.	TRBJ1-5	TRBV24-1
CASSFTGQGGTNEQFF	TRBD1	16	many	TRBJ2-1	TRBV5-4
CASSSTSGRTFNYGYTF	.	17	.	TRBJ1-2	TRBV11-2
CASGAAGEQFF	.	11	.	TRBJ2-1	TRBV7-7
CASSPRGVAPTDTQYF	.	16	many	TRBJ2-3	TRBV9
CASPPSFAGESYEQYF	TRBD2	16	few	TRBJ2-7	TRBV18
CASSSLGGGFTKNIQYF	.	17	many	TRBJ2-4	TRBV27
CASSDAQVGAGELFF	.	15	.	TRBJ2-2	TRBV25-1
CASSRDRDYGYTF	TRBD1	13	many	TRBJ1-2	TRBV2
CASSLLKGTGELFF	.	14	many	TRBJ2-2	TRBV5-8
CASSESPGQGEANVLTF	TRBD1	17	many	TRBJ2-6	TRBV25-1
CASSRQENTEAFF	.	13	.	TRBJ1-1	TRBV28
CASSEIRRDTQYF	.	13	many	TRBJ2-3	TRBV2
CASSPEQGARQPQHF	TRBD1	15	.	TRBJ1-5	TRBV28
CASSLAASYNEQFF	.	14	few	TRBJ2-1	TRBV11-2
CASSQQTFSGGKFF	TRBD2	14	.	TRBJ2-1	TRBV14
CASSKTSGKTGELFF	TRBD2	15	.	TRBJ2-2	TRBV11-3
CASSYLAEGDHNEQFF	.	16	medium-sized	TRBJ2-1	TRBV6-2/TRBV6-3
CASKGEREGYEQFF	TRBD2	14	many	TRBJ2-1	TRBV19
CASSPTGNQPQHF	TRBD1	13	many	TRBJ1-5	TRBV5-5
CAWDRQGGTEAFF	TRBD1	13	few	TRBJ1-1	TRBV30
CASSPPTQETQYF	.	13	many	TRBJ2-5	TRBV18
CASSLPGSGAYEQYF	.	15	few	TRBJ2-7	TRBV7-9
CASSLNRNQPQHF	.	13	many	TRBJ1-5	TRBV27
CASYSGGEAFF	.	11	many	TRBJ1-1	TRBV12-3/TRBV12-4